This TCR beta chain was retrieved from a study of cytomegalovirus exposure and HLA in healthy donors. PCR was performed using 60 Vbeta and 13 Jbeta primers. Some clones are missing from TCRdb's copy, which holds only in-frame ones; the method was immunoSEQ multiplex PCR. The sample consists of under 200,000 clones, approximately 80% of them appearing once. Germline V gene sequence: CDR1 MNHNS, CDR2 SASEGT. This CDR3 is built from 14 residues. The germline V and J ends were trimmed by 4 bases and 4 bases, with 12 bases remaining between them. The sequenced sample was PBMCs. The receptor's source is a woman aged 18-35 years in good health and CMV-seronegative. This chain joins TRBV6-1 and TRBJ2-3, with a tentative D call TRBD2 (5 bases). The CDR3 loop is CASSVEGLPDTQYF. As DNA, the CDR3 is TGTGCCAGCAGTGTCGAGGGTTTGCCAGATACGCAGTATTTT.